Each of the 15 T cell receptor beta chains below was sequenced from the same sample in a study of tissue T cells after allogeneic stem cell transplantation. The time point: mouse harvest day 7 after allogeneic transplant. Each mouse received 10^7 T-cell-depleted marrow cells plus 10^6 splenic CD5+ T cells by tail vein. Sequencing was performed with immunoSEQ multiplex PCR; in TCRdb, only in-frame clones are kept and a portion is missing. The repertoire includes roughly 7,700 clones, roughly 46% of them detected once, and approximately 2% sits in the top ten. The sequencing input was skin. Every receptor here comes from a female BALB/c mouse given C57BL/6 T cells with graft-versus-host disease after an allogeneic hematopoietic cell transplant.

As to this clone: The gene names here belong to mouse. The CDR3 reads CASRGDANSDYTF. CDR3 DNA, as far as it was read: TGTGCCAGCAGGGGCGATGCAAACTCCGACTACACC. The V gene is TRBV13-1, the J gene TRBJ1-2; the D is unclear. The read ends 1 residue early relative to the CDR3; the germline J gene fills the gap. The CDR3 loop spans 13 amino acids. Germline assignment: CDR1 NSHNY and CDR2 SYGAGN. Between the trimmed V and J ends, which lost 5 bases and 0 bases, there was a span of 8 bases.

With regard to this clone: Genes and germline are mouse. The DNA ends 1 residue before the CDR3 does, and the rest of the CDR3 is filled in from the germline J gene. The rearrangement links TRBV3 to TRBJ2-2, with D perhaps TRBD1 or TRBD2 (5 bases each). Germline CDR1 is SNHLY and CDR2 is FYNGKV (reference sequence). The V end was cut by 5 bases, the J end by 6 bases, with 10 bases between. The CDR3 is 13 amino acids. The sequenced CDR3 bases are TGTGCCAGCAGCCTCGGGACCTCCGGGCAGCTCTAC. It translates to CASSLGTSGQLY. The whole CDR3 protein reads CASSLGTSGQLYF.

Turning to this clone: Gene names refer to mouse genes. The CDR3 end lies 1 residue beyond the end of the read and is filled in from the germline J gene. This sequence joins TRBV4 and TRBJ2-7, with 7 bases aligning to TRBD1. CDR1 is LGHDT, CDR2 YNNKQL, per germline (reference sequence). The ends lost 4 bases at V and 4 bases at J; junction bases unmatched: 1. CDR3 length: 12 residues. This CDR3 reads CASSLGQYEQYF. The CDR3 bases that were read are TGTGCCAGCAGCTTGGGACAGTATGAACAGTAC.

About this clone itself: Gene names denote mouse genes. The read ends 1 residue before the CDR3 terminus; that terminus is restored from the germline J gene. The chain links TRBV3 to TRBJ2-2; D call uncertain. CDR1 and CDR2 from the germline V gene are SNHLY and FYNGKV (reference sequence). This CDR3 has 14 amino acids. V was cut by 5 bases and J by 0 bases, with 7 bases left in between. The CDR3 loop is CASSKLANTGQLYF. Partial CDR3 DNA: TGTGCCAGCAGCAAACTTGCAAACACCGGGCAGCTCTAC. Variable domain in full (rest from reference TRBV3 and TRBJ2-2): GPKVLQIPSHQIIDMGQMVTLNCDPVSNHLYFYWYKQILGQQMEFLVNFYNGKVMEKSKLFKDQFSVERPDGSYFTLKIQPTALEDSAVYFCASSKLANTGQLYFGEGSKLTVL.

In the case of this clone: Any gene name here is a mouse gene name. The read ends 1 residue before the CDR3 terminus; that terminus is restored from the germline J gene. V gene TRBV26 combines with J gene TRBJ1-3, with D tentatively TRBD1 (5 bases). The CDR3 is 15 amino acids. Germline CDR1 reads KGHPV; CDR2 reads FQNQEV (reference sequence). V was cut by 6 bases and J by 0 bases, with 12 bases left in between. The CDR3 DNA, read in part, is TGTGCCAGCAGCGAGGGACCAAATTCTGGAAATACGCTCTAT. Its translation is CASSEGPNSGNTLY. The CDR3 in its entirety is CASSEGPNSGNTLYF. The full variable domain, with the rest looked up from reference TRBV26 and TRBJ1-3, is NSKVIQTPRYLVKGQGQKAKMRCIPEKGHPVVFWYQQNKNNEFKFLINFQNQEVLQQIDMTEKRFSAECPSNSPCSLEIQSSEAGDSALYLCASSEGPNSGNTLYFGEGSRLIVV.

As regards this clone: Gene names denote mouse genes. The read gets to within 1 residue of the CDR3 end, and the germline J gene fills in the rest. The rearrangement uses TRBV1 and TRBJ1-1, with D unclear. Germline CDR1 reads NSQYPW; CDR2 reads LRSPGD (reference sequence). With 0 bases removed from V and 9 bases from J, the gap between germline ends came to 8 bases. The CDR3 loop spans 12 amino acids. Incomplete CDR3 DNA: TGCACCTGCAGTGCAGAAACAGAGAAAGTCTTC. It encodes CTCSAETEKVF. Given in full, the CDR3 is CTCSAETEKVFF.

With respect to this clone: The genes are named according to mouse. The read ends 1 residue shy of where the CDR3 ends; the end is completed using the germline J gene. The J gene is TRBJ2-3, the V gene TRBV12-1, with TRBD1 as a possible D gene (5 bases). Trimming took off 2 bases at V and 2 bases at J, with 10 bases between the two ends. Germline CDR1 reads SGHSN; CDR2 reads HYEKVE. The CDR3 runs 14 residues. The CDR3 DNA, read in part, is TGTGCCAGCTCTCCGGAGGGGTTTGCAGAAACGCTGTAT. Translation: CASSPEGFAETLY. Given in full, the CDR3 is CASSPEGFAETLYF.

As regards this clone: Gene names denote mouse genes. The read halts 1 residue ahead of the CDR3 end, with the missing end drawn from the germline J gene. The chain employs TRBV3 and TRBJ2-4; 11 bases fit TRBD2. With V trimmed by 2 bases and J by 3 bases, 4 bases remained unmatched. The CDR3 contains 16 residues. Per germline, CDR1 SNHLY and CDR2 FYNGKV (reference sequence). The sequenced CDR3 bases are TGTGCCAGCAGCTTATTGGGACTGGGGGACCAAAACACCTTGTAC. Translated, it gives CASSLLGLGDQNTLY. The entire CDR3 protein is CASSLLGLGDQNTLYF.

This clone showed up just a few times. All gene names here are mouse names. The covered CDR3 bases are TGTGCCAGCAGTAGACTGGGGGGGCGCCGGGAACAGTAC. The encoded protein is CASSRLGGRREQY. From start to end, the CDR3 is CASSRLGGRREQYF. V usage is TRBV26 and J usage is TRBJ2-7; 12 nucleotides agree with TRBD2. The read terminates 1 residue before the CDR3 end, so the remaining end is supplied by the germline J gene. The ends lost 5 bases at V and 7 bases at J; junction bases unmatched: 6. The CDR3 totals 14 residues. CDR1 is KGHPV, CDR2 FQNQEV, per germline (reference sequence).

This clone appeared a few times. Genes and germline are mouse. The CDR3 end falls 1 residue outside the read, so it is completed with the germline J gene. V is TRBV2 and J is TRBJ1-5; possible D gene TRBD1, 5 bases. The germline V gene has CDR1 LGHNA and CDR2 YSYQKL. This CDR3 spans 13 amino acids. V lost 2 bases, J lost 3 bases, and 5 bases lay in between. The sequenced CDR3 bases are TGTGCCAGCAGCCAACAGGGCAACCAGGCTCCGCTT. Translated: CASSQQGNQAPL. The complete CDR3 sequence is CASSQQGNQAPLF.

Regarding this clone: Germline and genes: mouse. The CDR3 reads CASSSRGGSDYTF. CDR3 DNA (partial): TGTGCCAGCAGCTCCCGGGGAGGATCCGACTACACC. The J gene is TRBJ1-2, the V gene TRBV3, with D unresolved. The CDR3 end lies 1 residue beyond the end of the read and is filled in from the germline J gene. The CDR3 covers 13 residues. The germline V gene encodes CDR1 SNHLY and CDR2 FYNGKV (reference sequence). V lost 4 bases to trimming and J lost 5 bases, with 11 bases between them.

For this clone: The genes and germline here are from mouse. The read ends 1 residue before the CDR3 terminus; that terminus is restored from the germline J gene. V and J are TRBV3 and TRBJ2-3; 9 positions agree with TRBD2. The CDR3 length is 14 residues. CDR1 and CDR2 (germline): SNHLY, FYNGKV (reference sequence). After removal of 2 bases from V and 6 bases from J, the junction contained 3 bases not matched to a gene. CDR3 in amino acids: CASSLHGGAETLYF. The CDR3 DNA, read in part, is TGTGCCAGCAGCTTACATGGGGGGGCGGAAACGCTGTAT.

Remarks on this clone: Genes here carry mouse names. The missing CDR3 end, 1 residue past where the read stops, is filled in from the germline J gene. The chain links TRBV12-2 to TRBJ2-7; 11 nucleotides line up with TRBD1. The CDR3 is 13 amino acids. The ends lost 3 bases at V and 6 bases at J; junction bases unmatched: 3. Per the germline V gene, CDR1 is SGHLS and CDR2 is HYDKME. The covered CDR3 bases are TGTGCCAGCTCTGGGGACAGGGGGATTGAACAGTAC. Protein sequence: CASSGDRGIEQY. The whole CDR3 protein reads CASSGDRGIEQYF.

This clone rates as medium-sized. Germline and genes: mouse. The CDR3 extends 1 residue past the end of the read, so its final part is completed from the germline J gene. This chain uses TRBV26 with TRBJ2-7, with a weak D call TRBD1 (6 bases). The CDR3 is 12 residues long. Trimming left V 7 bases short and J 4 bases short, with 11 bases between. CDR1 KGHPV and CDR2 FQNQEV come from the germline V gene (reference sequence). The covered CDR3 bases are TGTGCCAGCAACTCACAGGGTTATGAACAGTAC. The encoded protein is CASNSQGYEQY. The full CDR3 protein reads CASNSQGYEQYF.

In this sample, this clone turned up a few times. Genes and germline are mouse. The CDR3 end lies 1 residue beyond the end of the read and is filled in from the germline J gene. The chain recombines TRBV13-3 with TRBJ2-1; no definite D call. Per germline, CDR1 NNHDY and CDR2 SYVADS. V lost 2 bases and J lost 1, with 4 bases in between. The CDR3 length is 13 residues. Incomplete CDR3 DNA: TGTGCCAGCAGTGAGGGCAACTATGCTGAGCAGTTC. This sequence encodes CASSEGNYAEQF. The CDR3 in its entirety is CASSEGNYAEQFF.